The TCR beta chain described here comes from a study of cytomegalovirus exposure and HLA in healthy donors. Germline assignment: CDR1 GTSNPN and CDR2 SVGIG (reference sequence). Trimming left V 0 bases short and J 9 bases short, with 8 bases between. This CDR3 spans 12 amino acids. It was with 60 Vbeta and 13 Jbeta primers that the PCR ran. Generated by immunoSEQ multiplex PCR, the TCRdb table keeps only in-frame clones and is missing some. The data contain 95,000 to 150,000 clones, around three quarters of them singletons. The sequence was obtained from a man aged 18 to 30 in good health and CMV-seropositive. The specimen was PBMCs. V usage is TRBV30 and J usage is TRBJ2-2; D is perhaps TRBD1 (6 bases). Written as DNA, the CDR3 is TGTGCCTGGAGTGTTGGGGGCCGGGAGCTGTTTTTT. Encoded protein: CAWSVGGRELFF. The variable domain in full, with the rest retrieved from reference TRBV30 and TRBJ2-2, is SQTIHQWPATLVQPVGSPLSLECTVEGTSNPNLYWYRQAAGRGLQLLFYSVGIGQISSEVPQNLSASRPQDRQFILSSKKLLLSDSGFYLCAWSVGGRELFFGEGSRLTVL.